This T cell receptor beta chain was obtained from a study of molecular identifiers for immune sequencing clone quantification. TCRdb independently ran MiXCR on the PCR reads; one entry per CDR3 protein. The table records approximately 500,000 distinct CDR3 sequences, 20% to 25% of them present only once. This clonotype was observed a handful of times. This may be a read error, as it is one base from a much larger clone. Sequencing was performed on naive CD8+ T cells from blood, with Jurkat cell RNA spiked in. Subset given: FACS-sorted CD8+CD4-CCR7+CD45RA+ naive T cells. The receptor's source is a human donor in good health. Some libraries in this study had Jurkat cell RNA spiked in.

The CDR3 DNA reads TGCGCCGGCAGTCCACAGGGGGTCCGGGAGACCCAGTACTTC. Protein product: CAGSPQGVRETQYF. V and J are TRBV23-1 and TRBJ2-5, with TRBD1 matching over 8 bases. TRBV23-1 is an open reading frame whose function is uncertain. CDR3 size: 14 residues.